This T cell receptor (beta chain) was captured by sequencing in a study of shared clonotypes between healthy human individuals. Overall study findings and caveats: Generation probabilities were higher for clonotypes shared across all four sorted-subset donors than for unshared ones.

V shed 5 bases, J shed 7 bases, and the junction held 12 bases outside the gene matches. Germline CDR1 is PRHDT and CDR2 is FYEKMQ (reference sequence). The CDR3 loop spans 15 amino acids. Here immunoSEQ multiplex PCR was the method, and the copy in TCRdb shows in-frame clones only, minus some. The data show some 2.4 million clones, with 93% seen just once and approximately 0.35% held by the top ten. Remarks on this clone: Its specificity is unknown.

This sequence was found in a young man in good health. Some clones in this sample may be carry-over from other donors' samples. The chain employs TRBV13 and TRBJ2-7; 9 bases agree with TRBD1. Specimen: naive CD4+ T cells from PBMCs. Subset: CD45RA+ positively selected. The CDR3 DNA is TGTGCCAGCAGCACCGGACAGGGGACCTCTTGGGAGCAGTACTTC. Its translation: CASSTGQGTSWEQYF.